The 17 T cell receptor beta chains given below trace back to one sample, sequenced in a study of human T cells and chemical hapten exposure. TCRdb analysed the RACE reads with MiXCR anew, one entry per CDR3 protein. The table shows tens of thousands of distinct CDR3 sequences, with around 10% occurring only once. The time point denotes: patch test 2, 6 weeks after DPC sensitization. The treatment denotes: therapeutic diphenylcyclopropenone sensitization with weekly scalp DPC. The sample consisted of whole blood, taken in connection with sensitization to the hapten diphenylcyclopropenone (DPC). These receptors all stem from a woman aged 45-59 years with alopecia areata. Some clones in this sample may be carry-over from other donors' samples.

This clonotype was found many times. Written as DNA, the CDR3 is TGTGCCAGCAGCTTAGAGTATAGAGACCTCTACGAGCAGTACTTC. The encoded protein is CASSLEYRDLYEQYF. J is TRBJ2-7 and V is TRBV11-2; D gene unclear. V lost 0 bases and J 3 bases, leaving 12 bases between the germline ends. The CDR3 is made up of 15 amino acids. Germline V CDR1 and CDR2: SGHAT, FQNNGV.

This chain uses TRBV19 with TRBJ1-1, with D maybe TRBD1 (5 bases). CDR3 length: 17 amino acids. V gave up 0 bases and J gave up 0 bases, with 14 bases separating them. CDR1 and CDR2 (germline): LNHDA, SQIVND (reference sequence). The CDR3: CASSIEVAGWMNTEAFF. The CDR3 DNA is TGTGCCAGTAGTATAGAGGTGGCAGGGTGGATGAACACTGAAGCTTTCTTT.

This chain joins TRBV28 and TRBJ2-3, with D perhaps being TRBD1 or TRBD2 (7 bases each). Germline V CDR1 and CDR2: MDHEN, SYDVKM. The CDR3 length is 13 residues. V dropped 9 bases and J dropped 2 bases, with 12 bases sitting between them. CDR3 coding DNA: TGTGCCAGGACAGGGAGGGTCACAGATACGCAGTATTTT. Its translation is CARTGRVTDTQYF.

This clonotype has at least ten counts. This chain joins TRBV10-3 and TRBJ2-5; D is unclear. Germline V gene sequence: CDR1 ENHRY, CDR2 SYGVKD. The CDR3 loop spans 12 amino acids. V lost 2 bases and J 1 base, leaving 2 bases between the germline ends. The CDR3 is CAISEIQETQYF. Written as DNA, the CDR3 is TGTGCCATCAGTGAGATCCAAGAGACCCAGTACTTC.

There are many counts of this clonotype. Here the CDR3 reads CASSLWRHGTYEQYF. DNA of the CDR3: TGTGCCAGCAGCCTCTGGAGGCACGGGACCTACGAGCAGTACTTC. V usage is TRBV3-1 and J usage is TRBJ2-7; a weak D match, TRBD2 (5 bases). Germline lookup yields CDR1 LGHDT and CDR2 YNNKEL (reference sequence). There are 15 residues in the CDR3. Deletions cut 4 bases from V and 2 bases from J, with 15 bases between.

There are many counts of this clonotype. This chain links TRBV3-1 with TRBJ1-4; no clear D gene. Germline lookup yields CDR1 LGHDT and CDR2 YNNKEL (reference sequence). The length of the CDR3 is 15 residues. Trimming took 3 bases from V and 0 from J, leaving 8 bases between them. The CDR3 DNA follows: TGTGCCAGCAGCCATTCGGTTGCAACTAATGAAAAACTGTTTTTT. It specifies CASSHSVATNEKLFF.

This clonotype occurred many times. The J gene is TRBJ2-5, the V gene TRBV29-1, with a tentative D call TRBD1 (6 bases). The V and J ends lost 7 bases and 4 bases respectively, with 19 bases between them. Germline CDR1 is SQVTM and CDR2 is ANQGSEA. CDR3 size: 14 residues. The CDR3 DNA reads TGCAGCGGCGATGAGCAGGGGTTCGGAGAGACCCAGTACTTC. It yields the protein CSGDEQGFGETQYF.

V usage is TRBV2 and J usage is TRBJ2-2; 7 nucleotides agree with TRBD2. The V and J ends lost 6 bases and 2 bases, in that order; junction bases with no gene match: 3. Germline assignment: CDR1 SNHLY and CDR2 FYNNEI. The CDR3 length is 14 residues. The CDR3 spells CASRLAVNTGELFF. The CDR3 DNA reads as TGTGCCAGCAGGCTAGCGGTTAACACCGGGGAGCTGTTTTTT.

DNA for the CDR3: TGTGCCAGCAGTGAAGGTGGGAGAAGACTCAATCAGCCCCAGCATTTT. This codes for CASSEGGRRLNQPQHF. The chain has TRBV2 and TRBJ1-5, with no clear D. This CDR3 is built from 16 residues. Germline CDR1 is SNHLY and CDR2 is FYNNEI. The ends were cut back, 1 base at V and 3 bases at J, with 13 bases in the middle.

This clonotype was found many times. This chain uses TRBV18 with TRBJ1-2; no clear D. Germline V gene lookup returns CDR1 KGHSH and CDR2 LQKENI. The CDR3 contains 14 residues. The V end lost 2 bases, the J end lost 4 bases, and 11 bases lay between the germline ends. The CDR3 loop reads CASSPWRDSYGYTF. The CDR3 DNA reads TGTGCCAGCTCACCATGGAGGGATTCCTATGGCTACACCTTC.

The chain carries TRBV9 and TRBJ2-7, with D perhaps matching TRBD2 (6 bases). This CDR3 contains 14 residues. Per the germline V gene, CDR1 is SGDLS and CDR2 is YYNGEE. V lost 2 bases and J 3 bases, leaving 12 bases between the germline ends. Written as DNA, the CDR3 is TGTGCCAGCAGCGTCACGACGGGAGACTACGAGCAGTACTTC. This encodes CASSVTTGDYEQYF.

Remarks on this clonotype: Since a much larger clone is just one base distant, this may be a read error. The chain joins TRBV5-1 to TRBJ2-5; 7 bases map to TRBD2. The CDR3 covers 16 residues. Trimming at V came to 6 bases and at J to 0 bases, leaving 11 bases not matched to a gene. Looked up from germline, CDR1 is SGHRS and CDR2 is YFSETQ. CDR3 residues: CASILRPGTNQETQYF. The CDR3 DNA follows: TGCGCCAGCATCTTAAGGCCCGGGACTAACCAAGAGACCCAGTACTTC.

The chain carries TRBV6-5 and TRBJ1-1; D gene uncertain. This CDR3 is 15 amino acids long. V lost 5 bases and J lost 0, with 13 bases in between. The germline V gene has CDR1 MNHEY and CDR2 SVGAGI. The CDR3 coding sequence is TGTGCCAGCAGTGGCGCCACCAGACTGAACACTGAAGCTTTCTTT. It encodes CASSGATRLNTEAFF.

A few counts support this clonotype. The rearrangement uses TRBV5-5 and TRBJ2-7, with 7 bases identical to TRBD2. Trimming cost V 4 bases and J 2 bases; bases outside gene matches: 6. There are 14 residues in the CDR3. Per germline, CDR1 SGHKS and CDR2 YYEKEE (reference sequence). The CDR3 DNA reads TGTGCCAGCAGCATTGCGGGAGACCCCTACGAGCAGTACTTC. As protein: CASSIAGDPYEQYF.

This clonotype was observed many times. The chain recombines TRBV7-9 with TRBJ1-4; D is ambiguous. Between the trimmed V and J ends, which lost 5 bases and 11 bases, there was a span of 12 bases. Germline CDR1 is SEHNR and CDR2 is FQNEAQ (reference sequence). The CDR3 spans 12 residues. Here the CDR3 reads CASSPLTGKLFF. CDR3 coding DNA: TGTGCCAGCAGCCCCCTGACGGGGAAACTGTTTTTT.

This clonotype was seen a handful of times. The chain has TRBV2 and TRBJ1-6; 10 bases map to TRBD1. Germline CDR1 and CDR2: SNHLY and FYNNEI. V lost 8 bases, J lost 8 bases, and 3 bases stayed unmatched. The CDR3 consists of 13 residues. In nucleotides, the CDR3 is TGTGCCAGCTCGACAGGGGGCGATTCACCCCTCCACTTT. Its protein is CASSTGGDSPLHF.

In its sample, this clonotype was seen many times. This rearrangement joins TRBV28 to TRBJ2-4; D is perhaps TRBD1 (6 bases). V lost 4 bases, J lost 2 bases, and 15 bases lay in between. CDR3 length: 16 amino acids. From germline, CDR1 is MDHEN and CDR2 SYDVKM. The CDR3 loop reads CASSSRTASSKNIQYF. The CDR3 DNA is TGTGCCAGCAGTTCTCGGACAGCCTCTTCCAAAAACATTCAGTACTTC.